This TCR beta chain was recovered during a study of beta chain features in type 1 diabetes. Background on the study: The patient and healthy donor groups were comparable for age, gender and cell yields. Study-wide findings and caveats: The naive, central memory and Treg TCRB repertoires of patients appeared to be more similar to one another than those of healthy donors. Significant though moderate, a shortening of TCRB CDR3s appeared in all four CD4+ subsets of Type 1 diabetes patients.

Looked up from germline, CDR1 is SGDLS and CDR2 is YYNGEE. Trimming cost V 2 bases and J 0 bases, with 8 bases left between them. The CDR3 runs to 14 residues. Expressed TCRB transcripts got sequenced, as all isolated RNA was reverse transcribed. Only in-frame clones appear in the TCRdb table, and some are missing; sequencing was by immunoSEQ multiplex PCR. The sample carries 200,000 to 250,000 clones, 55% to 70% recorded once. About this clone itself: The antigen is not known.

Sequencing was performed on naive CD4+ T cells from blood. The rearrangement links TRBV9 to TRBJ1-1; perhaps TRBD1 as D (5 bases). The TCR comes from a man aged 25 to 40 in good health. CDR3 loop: CASSVGLMNTEAFF. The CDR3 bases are TGTGCCAGCAGCGTGGGACTTATGAACACTGAAGCTTTCTTT.